Sequencing of this TCR beta chain was carried out in a study of T cell repertoires in ileal Crohn's disease. Across the whole study: At surgery, 30% to 35% of patients smoked, with median disease duration about eight years.

Patients were adults with ileal or ileocolonic Crohn's disease needing resection. There are 16 residues in the CDR3. In germline, CDR1 is SGDLS, CDR2 YYNGEE. V gave up 4 bases and J gave up 2 bases, with 19 bases separating them. Method: immunoSEQ multiplex PCR; TCRdb's copy keeps in-frame clones and lacks some. The repertoire holds 16,000 or so clones, with almost 90% as singletons. Material: ileal tissue. The TCR originated in an adult with Crohn's disease. The chain is built from TRBV9 and TRBJ2-7, with a weak D call TRBD1 (6 bases). CDR3 nucleotide sequence: TGTGCCAGCAGCTTCCGGACAGCCCTGGGGACCTACGAGCAGTACTTC. Amino acid sequence: CASSFRTALGTYEQYF.